Shown below are 5 T cell receptor beta chains from a single sample sequenced in a study of OX40 agonist ivuxolimab in advanced cancers. The assay was immunoSEQ multiplex PCR, and TCRdb's table has in-frame clones only and misses some. The data show some 80,000 clones, with over 70% seen just once and more than 0.5% held by the top ten. The sample consisted of CD4+ or CD8+ T cells sorted from blood, taken in a trial of the OX40 agonist ivuxolimab. The receptor source for this set is an adult with an advanced solid tumor such as melanoma, head and neck, liver or kidney cancer.

The chain has TRBV23-1 and TRBJ2-3; TRBD1 matches 10 bases. TRBV23-1 is marked as an open reading frame, function uncertain. This CDR3 has 18 amino acids. V lost 2 bases to trimming and J lost 2 bases; unmatched junction nucleotides: 10. CDR3: CASSQKTGGEGITDTQYF. Written as DNA, the CDR3 is TGCGCCAGCAGTCAAAAGACAGGGGGCGAGGGGATCACAGATACGCAGTATTTT.

This chain's CDR3 is CASSSDVFGEQFF. CDR3 DNA sequence: TGTGCCAGCAGTTCGGATGTATTCGGTGAGCAGTTCTTC. This sequence joins TRBV27 and TRBJ2-1, with unresolved D. Trimming left V 4 bases short and J 9 bases short, with 13 bases between. In germline, CDR1 is MNHEY, CDR2 SMNVEV (reference sequence). The CDR3 length is 13 residues.

V is TRBV7-8 and J is TRBJ2-7; TRBD1 agrees at 9 bases. V lost 1 base to trimming and J lost 3 bases; unmatched junction nucleotides: 10. This CDR3 comprises 17 residues. CDR1 is SGHVS and CDR2 is FQNEAQ in the germline V gene. The CDR3, as DNA: TGTGCCAGCAGCTTAGGTCTCGTACGGGACAGGGTCTACGAGCAGTACTTC. Its protein product is CASSLGLVRDRVYEQYF.

The V call is TRBV19, the J call TRBJ2-7, with TRBD2 matching over 10 bases. The CDR3 is 15 amino acids. Germline lookup yields CDR1 LNHDA and CDR2 SQIVND (reference sequence). V shed 5 bases, J shed 6 bases, and the junction held 10 bases outside the gene matches. CDR3 residues: CASSASGGAPGEQYF. The DNA for the CDR3 is TGTGCCAGTAGTGCCAGCGGGGGGGCCCCGGGCGAGCAGTACTTC. Looking up the rest from reference TRBV19 and TRBJ2-7 gives the full variable domain: DGGITQSPKYLFRKEGQNVTLSCEQNLNHDAMYWYRQDPGQGLRLIYYSQIVNDFQKGDIAEGYSVSREKKESFPLTVTSAQKNPTAFYLCASSASGGAPGEQYFGPGTRLTVT.

The chain recombines TRBV6-1 with TRBJ1-5; D remains ambiguous. The V end was cut by 11 bases, the J end by 0 bases, with 11 bases between. The CDR3 runs to 13 residues. Germline CDR1 is MNHNS and CDR2 is SASEGT. As DNA, the CDR3 is TGTGCCGGGAGCTTTAATAGCAATCAGCCCCAGCATTTT. Translated, it gives CAGSFNSNQPQHF.